This TCR beta chain is from a study of CD8+ T cells in alopecia areata. Whole-study results and caveats: Clonality exceeded that of normal scalp in lesional scalp, most notably in alopecia totalis/universalis. The study found tofacitinib significantly decreased scalp clonality and expanded CD8+ clones among the top 100.

Treatment described: oral pan-JAK inhibitor, 5-10 mg twice daily. Sequencing templates came from extracted RNA that was reverse transcribed into cDNA. The table came from immunoSEQ multiplex PCR; TCRdb's copy has only in-frame clones and leaves some out. Of over 80,000 clones detected, about 40% appear once; the ten largest clones hold less than 20%. Details on this clone: Its antigen is still unknown.

The sequences come from CD8+ T cells sorted from blood, collected at week 24, from a patient treated with tofacitinib. This TCR came from a human donor with alopecia areata.

CDR3 protein: CASSQDWREANEQFF. The CDR3 DNA reads as TGCGCCAGCAGCCAAGATTGGAGGGAGGCAAATGAGCAGTTCTTC. The V gene is TRBV4-1, the J gene TRBJ2-1; D perhaps matches TRBD2 (6 bases). V lost 0 bases, J lost 7 bases, and 13 bases lay in between. This CDR3 contains 15 residues. CDR1 and CDR2 from the germline V gene are MGHRA and YSYEKL.